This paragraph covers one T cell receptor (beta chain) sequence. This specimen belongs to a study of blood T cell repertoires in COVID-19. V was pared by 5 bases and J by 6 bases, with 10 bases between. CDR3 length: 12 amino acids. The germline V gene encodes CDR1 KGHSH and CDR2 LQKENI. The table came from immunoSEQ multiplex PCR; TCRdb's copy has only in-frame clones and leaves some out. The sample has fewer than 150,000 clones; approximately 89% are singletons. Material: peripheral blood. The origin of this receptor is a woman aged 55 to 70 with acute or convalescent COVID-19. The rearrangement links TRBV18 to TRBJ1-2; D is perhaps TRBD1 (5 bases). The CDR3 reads CASSAREDGYTF. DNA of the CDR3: TGTGCCAGCTCAGCCAGGGAAGATGGCTACACCTTC. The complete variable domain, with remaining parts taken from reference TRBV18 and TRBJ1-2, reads NAGVMQNPRHLVRRRGQEARLRCSPMKGHSHVYWYRQLPEEGLKFMVYLQKENIIDESGMPKERFSAEFPKEGPSILRIQQVVRGDSAAYFCASSAREDGYTFGSGTRLTVV.